This TCR beta chain was captured by sequencing in a study of Tregs in tolerant kidney transplant recipients. Study conclusions and caveats: Nucleotide sequences could not be compared across some patients' samples due to primer changes. Findings come from small patient numbers and require larger validation.

This CDR3 region has 11 residues. Looked up from germline, CDR1 is SNHLY and CDR2 is FYNNEI. The V and J ends lost 3 bases and 15 bases, in that order; junction bases with no gene match: 5. TCRdb keeps only in-frame clones here, not all; method: immunoSEQ multiplex PCR. The top ten clones hold 0.3% to 0.35% of a sample with some 64,000 clones, under 98% of them seen once. Concerning this clone itself: Its antigen remains unidentified.

The chain links TRBV2 to TRBJ2-1; TRBD2 aligns across 7 bases. The TCR comes from a human donor who received a combined kidney and bone marrow transplant. The source material was Tregs from blood, sampled before the transplant. The CDR3 nucleotides read TGTGCCAGCAGTGATCTGGTAGCGGGGTTCTTC. Translating gives CASSDLVAGFF.